This T cell receptor beta chain stems from a study of T-cell reconstitution after alpha-beta-depleted transplantation in children. Unique molecular identifiers featured in how the TCRbeta library was prepared. TCRdb reanalysed the PCR reads using MiXCR and keeps one entry per CDR3 protein. The table lists over 150,000 distinct CDR3 sequences, about 6.4% of them singletons. After removal of 4 bases from V and 4 bases from J, the junction contained 3 bases not matched to a gene. The CDR3 is made up of 13 amino acids. Germline CDR1 reads DFQATT; CDR2 reads SNEGSKA (reference sequence). This clonotype was counted at least ten times.

The TCR sequence derives from a human donor who donated a stem cell graft to a child with Wiskott-Aldrich syndrome. This material consisted of PBMCs from the stem cell graft donor, taken from the stem cell graft. The gene calls are TRBV20-1 and TRBJ1-5, with 8 bases that match TRBD1. The CDR3 region has the DNA TGCAGTGCTAATAACAGGGGGAATCAGCCCCAGCATTTT. It encodes CSANNRGNQPQHF.